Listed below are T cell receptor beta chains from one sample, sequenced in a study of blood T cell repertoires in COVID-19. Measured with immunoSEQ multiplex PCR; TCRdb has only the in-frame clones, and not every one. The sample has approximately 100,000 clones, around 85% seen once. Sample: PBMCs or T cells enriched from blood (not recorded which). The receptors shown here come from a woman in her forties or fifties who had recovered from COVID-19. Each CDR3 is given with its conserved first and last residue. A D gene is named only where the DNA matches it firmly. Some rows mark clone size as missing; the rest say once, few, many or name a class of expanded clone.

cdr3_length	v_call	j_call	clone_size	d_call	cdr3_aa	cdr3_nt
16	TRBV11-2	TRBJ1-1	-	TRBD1	CASSLALQGVNTEAFF	TGTGCCAGCAGCTTAGCTCTACAGGGGGTGAACACTGAAGCTTTCTTT
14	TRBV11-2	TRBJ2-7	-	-	CASTLRGAAYEQYF	TGTGCCAGCACCTTACGGGGGGCGGCGTACGAGCAGTACTTC
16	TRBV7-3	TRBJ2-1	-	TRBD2	CASSESSGRLNNEQFF	TGTGCCAGCAGCGAATCTAGCGGGAGGTTAAACAATGAGCAGTTCTTC
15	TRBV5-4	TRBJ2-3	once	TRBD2	CASSWGLAGTDTQYF	TGTGCCAGCAGCTGGGGACTAGCGGGCACAGATACGCAGTATTTT
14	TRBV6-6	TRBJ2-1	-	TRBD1	CASSYQTGGNEQFF	TGTGCCAGCAGTTACCAGACAGGGGGCAATGAGCAGTTCTTC
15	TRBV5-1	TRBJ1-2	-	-	CASSLGQGTLYGYTF	TGCGCCAGCAGCTTGGGGCAGGGTACCCTATACGGCTACACCTTC
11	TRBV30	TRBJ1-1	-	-	CAWAVGGKAFF	TGTGCCTGGGCGGTGGGGGGGAAAGCTTTCTTT
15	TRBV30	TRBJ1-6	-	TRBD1	CAWSVPPGTESPLHF	TGTGCCTGGAGCGTCCCCCCCGGGACAGAGTCACCCCTCCACTTT
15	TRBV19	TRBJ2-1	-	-	CASSNHGQIYNEQFF	TGTGCCAGTAGTAACCACGGACAGATATACAATGAGCAGTTCTTC
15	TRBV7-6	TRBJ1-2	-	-	CASSSGRGREEGYTF	TGTGCCAGCAGCTCCGGCCGGGGTAGAGAGGAGGGCTACACCTTC
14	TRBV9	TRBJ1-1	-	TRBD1	CASSSRQGRTEAFF	TGTGCCAGCAGCTCCCGACAGGGTAGGACTGAAGCTTTCTTT
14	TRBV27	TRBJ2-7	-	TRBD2	CASRPGGVSYEQYF	TGTGCCAGCCGCCCGGGGGGAGTTAGCTACGAGCAGTACTTC
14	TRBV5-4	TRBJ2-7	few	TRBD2	CASSLGLAGAEQYF	TGTGCCAGCAGCTTGGGACTAGCGGGGGCCGAGCAGTACTTC
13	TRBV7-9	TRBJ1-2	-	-	CASSFQSDAGATF	TGTGCCAGCAGCTTCCAGAGTGATGCAGGGGCCACCTTC
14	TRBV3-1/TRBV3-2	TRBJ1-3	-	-	CASSPSKVGNTIYF	TGTGCCAGCAGCCCTAGCAAGGTGGGAAACACCATATATTTT
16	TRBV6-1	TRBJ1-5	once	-	CASSEETGYSNQPQHF	TGTGCCAGCAGTGAGGAGACAGGTTATAGCAATCAGCCCCAGCATTTT
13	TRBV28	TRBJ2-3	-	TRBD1	CAIRTGGRDTQYF	TGTGCCATCCGTACAGGGGGCAGGGATACGCAGTATTTT
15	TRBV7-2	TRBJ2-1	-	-	CASSLALSSYNEQFF	TGTGCCAGCAGCTTAGCCCTGAGCTCCTACAATGAGCAGTTCTTC
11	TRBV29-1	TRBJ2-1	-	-	CSGIQRDEQFF	TGCAGCGGGATACAGCGGGATGAGCAGTTCTTC
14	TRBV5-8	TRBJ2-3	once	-	CASSGPLSTDTQYF	TGTGCCAGCAGCGGGCCCCTTAGCACAGATACGCAGTATTTT
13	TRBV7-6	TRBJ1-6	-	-	CASSQNRDSPLHF	TGTGCCAGCAGCCAAAACAGGGATTCACCCCTCCACTTT
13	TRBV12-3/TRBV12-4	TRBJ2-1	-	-	CASSFSSYNEQFF	TGTGCCAGCAGTTTTAGTAGTTACAATGAGCAGTTCTTC
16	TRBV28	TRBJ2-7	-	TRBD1	CASSELRGPGALEQYF	TGTGCCAGCAGTGAACTCAGGGGGCCGGGGGCTCTCGAGCAGTACTTC
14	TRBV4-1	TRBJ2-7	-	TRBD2	CASRPLAGGHEQYF	TGCGCCAGCAGGCCACTAGCGGGAGGCCACGAGCAGTACTTC
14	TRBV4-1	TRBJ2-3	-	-	CASSLPENTDTQYF	TGCGCCAGCAGCCTCCCAGAAAACACAGATACGCAGTATTTT
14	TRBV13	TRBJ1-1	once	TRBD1	CASSAGQQNTEAFF	TGTGCCAGCAGCGCGGGACAGCAGAACACTGAAGCTTTCTTT
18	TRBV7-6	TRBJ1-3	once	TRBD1	CASSLGTVLTSSGNTIYF	TGTGCCAGCAGCTTGGGGACAGTACTAACCAGCTCTGGAAACACCATATATTTT
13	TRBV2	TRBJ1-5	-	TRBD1	CASRGTGGQPQHF	TGTGCCAGCAGGGGGACAGGGGGTCAGCCCCAGCATTTT
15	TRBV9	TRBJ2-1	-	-	CASSPFSGKGNEQFF	TGTGCCAGCAGCCCCTTTTCGGGAAAAGGCAATGAGCAGTTCTTC
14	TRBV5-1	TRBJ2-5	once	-	CASSLQSTQETQYF	TGCGCCAGCAGCTTGCAAAGCACCCAAGAGACCCAGTACTTC
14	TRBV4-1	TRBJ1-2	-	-	CASSQDSTNYGYTF	TGCGCCAGCAGCCAAGATTCTACTAACTATGGCTACACCTTC
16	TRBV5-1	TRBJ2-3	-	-	CASRAGSVSGTDTQYF	TGCGCCAGCAGGGCAGGCTCGGTATCTGGCACAGATACGCAGTATTTT
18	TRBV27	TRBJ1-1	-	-	CASSLSAGLSGLKTEAFF	TGTGCCAGCAGTTTATCGGCGGGGCTGTCGGGTTTGAAGACTGAAGCTTTCTTT
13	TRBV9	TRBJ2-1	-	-	CASSPDDRMDQFF	TGTGCCAGCAGTCCGGACGACAGAATGGATCAGTTCTTC
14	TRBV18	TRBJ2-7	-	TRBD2	CASSRIAGEDEQYF	TGTGCCAGCTCTCGTATAGCGGGGGAGGACGAGCAGTACTTC
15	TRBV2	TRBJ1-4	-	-	CASSLLDSRNEKLFF	TGTGCCAGCAGTTTACTCGACAGCCGTAATGAAAAACTGTTTTTT
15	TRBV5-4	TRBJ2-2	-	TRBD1	CASSLPGQGYGELFF	TGTGCCAGCAGCTTGCCGGGACAGGGATACGGGGAGCTGTTTTTT
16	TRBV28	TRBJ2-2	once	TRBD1	CASSIGQGKNTGELFF	TGTGCCAGCAGTATAGGACAGGGCAAGAACACCGGGGAGCTGTTTTTT
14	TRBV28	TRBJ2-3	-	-	CASSYFRSSYTQYF	TGTGCCAGCAGTTACTTTAGATCTAGCTATACGCAGTATTTT
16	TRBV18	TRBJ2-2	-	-	CASSPKAGSNTGELFF	TGTGCCAGCTCACCGAAGGCAGGGTCGAACACCGGGGAGCTGTTTTTT
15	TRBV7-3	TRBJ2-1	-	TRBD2	CASSPSGARSNEQFF	TGTGCCAGCAGCCCTAGCGGGGCCAGATCCAATGAGCAGTTCTTC
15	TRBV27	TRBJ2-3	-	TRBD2	CASSTLAGGPDTQYF	TGTGCCAGCAGTACCTTAGCGGGGGGGCCAGATACGCAGTATTTT
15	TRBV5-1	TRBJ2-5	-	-	CASSLATSRGETQYF	TGCGCCAGCAGCTTGGCCACTAGCAGGGGGGAGACCCAGTACTTC
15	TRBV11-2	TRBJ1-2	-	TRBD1	CASSSLLGGAWGYTF	TGTGCCAGCAGCTCCCTGTTAGGGGGCGCGTGGGGCTACACCTTC
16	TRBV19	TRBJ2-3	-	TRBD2	CASRDSGGYSTDTQYF	TGTGCCAGTAGGGATAGCGGGGGGTATAGCACAGATACGCAGTATTTT
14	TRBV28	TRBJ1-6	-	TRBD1	CASGLNRGNSPLHF	TGTGCCAGCGGCCTCAACAGGGGTAATTCACCCCTCCACTTT